The entry below describes one TCR beta chain. The antigen is not known. This entry belongs to a study of T cell responses to AZD1222 COVID-19 vaccine. Study-wide findings and caveats: Reports say nearly half of spike-specific TCRs go after unmutated variant regions. Just five to seven people given AZD1222 tested seropositive at baseline.

Germline-derived CDR1 and CDR2 are MDHEN and SYDVKM. The CDR3 spans 12 residues. V lost 3 bases, J lost 8 bases, and 7 bases lay in between. Here immunoSEQ multiplex PCR was the method, and the copy in TCRdb shows in-frame clones only, minus some. The sample includes 150,000 to 160,000 clones, 90% to 95% of them seen just once. The sequencing used peripheral blood, collected 28 days after the second AZD1222 dose. This clonotype was sampled from an adult who received the AZD1222 COVID-19 vaccine. The gene calls are TRBV28 and TRBJ1-4; no reliable D call. The CDR3 loop reads CASSFLTEKLFF. The CDR3 DNA reads as TGTGCCAGCAGTTTTCTGACCGAAAAACTGTTTTTT. Filled out from reference TRBV28 and TRBJ1-4, the complete variable domain reads DVKVTQSSRYLVKRTGEKVFLECVQDMDHENMFWYRQDPGLGLRLIYFSYDVKMKEKGDIPEGYSVSREKKERFSLILESASTNQTSMYLCASSFLTEKLFFGSGTQLSVL.